This T cell receptor beta chain was sequenced for a study of T cell responses to AZD1222 COVID-19 vaccine. Here immunoSEQ multiplex PCR was the method, and the copy in TCRdb shows in-frame clones only, minus some. The sample lists tens of thousands of clones, approximately 90% seen once, with around an eighth in the top ten. The CDR3 covers 14 residues. Trimming took 0 bases from V and 0 from J, leaving 5 bases between them. CDR1 and CDR2 (germline): MNHEY, SVGAGI. Material: peripheral blood, obtained 28 days after the second AZD1222 dose. V is TRBV6-5 and J is TRBJ1-2; D uncertain. The sequence came from an adult who received the AZD1222 COVID-19 vaccine. The CDR3 DNA sequence: TGTGCCAGCAGTTACTCCTGGGCTAACTATGGCTACACCTTC. This sequence encodes CASSYSWANYGYTF.